This is a list of T cell receptor beta chains from one sample in a study of radiation and T cells in renal cell carcinoma. Sequenced by immunoSEQ multiplex PCR; TCRdb stores in-frame clones only, minus some. The sample holds 150,000 to 160,000 clones; over 80% are singletons and the top ten take 13%. The source was blood, collected from a patient whose treatment included radiotherapy and nephrectomy. The origin of the receptors is a woman between 45 and 65 years old with renal cell carcinoma. Both conserved end residues are part of each CDR3. The D gene is left open where the match is weak. Rows give clone size only sometimes, using once, few, many, or a class for an expanded clone.

J: TRBJ1-2
size: .
D: .
V: TRBV13
CDR3: CASSLVGMPSGGYTF
DNA: TGTGCCAGCAGCTTAGTCGGGATGCCAAGTGGGGGCTACACCTTC

J: TRBJ1-4
size: .
D: TRBD1
V: TRBV7-9
CDR3: CASSPEGQGSEKLFF
DNA: TGTGCCAGCAGCCCCGAGGGACAGGGTAGTGAAAAACTGTTTTTT

J: TRBJ1-4
size: .
D: .
V: TRBV5-1
CDR3: CASKQGGHNEKLFF
DNA: TGCGCCAGCAAGCAAGGGGGTCATAATGAAAAACTGTTTTTT

J: TRBJ2-7
size: .
D: .
V: TRBV11-2
CDR3: CASSVLTGPGEQYF
DNA: TGTGCCAGCAGCGTCTTGACGGGTCCCGGCGAGCAGTACTTC

J: TRBJ2-1
size: once
D: TRBD2
V: TRBV4-2
CDR3: CASSQERRLAGDEQFF
DNA: TGTGCCAGCAGCCAAGAAAGGAGACTAGCGGGGGACGAGCAGTTCTTC

J: TRBJ2-5
size: .
D: TRBD2
V: TRBV7-2
CDR3: CASSLLPGVAGVETQYF
DNA: TGTGCCAGCAGCCTTCTCCCTGGGGTAGCGGGGGTAGAGACCCAGTACTTC

J: TRBJ2-3
size: .
D: TRBD2
V: TRBV10-1
CDR3: CASSDVGGATDTQYF
DNA: TGCGCCAGCAGTGACGTCGGGGGGGCGACAGATACGCAGTATTTT

J: TRBJ2-3
size: .
D: TRBD2
V: TRBV11-2
CDR3: CASSLDLAVDTQYF
DNA: TGTGCCAGCAGCTTAGACCTAGCGGTAGATACGCAGTATTTT

J: TRBJ2-1
size: .
D: .
V: TRBV6-1
CDR3: CASSEVGEGEQFF
DNA: TGTGCCAGCAGTGAAGTTGGGGAAGGTGAGCAGTTCTTC

J: TRBJ2-5
size: few
D: .
V: TRBV5-1
CDR3: CASSAGGPQETQYF
DNA: TGCGCCAGCAGCGCCGGGGGTCCCCAAGAGACCCAGTACTTC

J: TRBJ1-5
size: .
D: .
V: TRBV19
CDR3: CASSSRGPQHF
DNA: TGTGCCAGTAGCTCCAGGGGTCCCCAGCATTTT

J: TRBJ1-1
size: .
D: .
V: TRBV18
CDR3: CASSPRQGRNTEAFF
DNA: TGTGCCAGCTCACCGAGGCAGGGCAGAAACACTGAAGCTTTCTTT

J: TRBJ2-7
size: .
D: .
V: TRBV30
CDR3: CAAIGTGVRLAGGDNSYEQYF
DNA: TGTGCTGCCATCGGGACAGGGGTAAGGCTAGCGGGGGGAGATAATTCCTACGAGCAGTACTTC

J: TRBJ2-2
size: .
D: .
V: TRBV30
CDR3: CAFGRRSTGELFF
DNA: TGTGCCTTCGGGCGGCGAAGCACCGGGGAGCTGTTTTTT

J: TRBJ1-2
size: .
D: .
V: TRBV15
CDR3: CATSRDFAVPYGYTF
DNA: TGTGCCACCAGCAGAGATTTCGCAGTTCCTTATGGCTACACCTTC

J: TRBJ2-7
size: .
D: TRBD1
V: TRBV6-6
CDR3: CASSPSRTGATGEQYF
DNA: TGTGCCAGCAGTCCTTCCCGGACAGGGGCGACTGGGGAGCAGTACTTC

J: TRBJ2-7
size: once
D: .
V: TRBV6-5
CDR3: CASSRREGALYEQYF
DNA: TGTGCCAGCAGTCGCAGGGAAGGGGCTTTATACGAGCAGTACTTC

J: TRBJ1-2
size: .
D: .
V: TRBV18
CDR3: CASSPQGDYGYTF
DNA: TGTGCCAGCTCACCACAGGGAGACTATGGCTACACCTTC

J: TRBJ1-2
size: .
D: TRBD1
V: TRBV4-2
CDR3: CASSRTGGYGYTF
DNA: TGTGCCAGCAGTCGGACAGGGGGCTATGGCTACACCTTC

J: TRBJ2-1
size: .
D: TRBD1
V: TRBV10-3
CDR3: CAISRNQGAEEQFF
DNA: TGTGCCATCAGCCGGAACCAGGGGGCAGAGGAGCAGTTCTTC

J: TRBJ1-1
size: .
D: .
V: TRBV6-1
CDR3: CASSELTGLGYTEAFF
DNA: TGTGCCAGCAGTGAATTAACGGGACTAGGGTACACTGAAGCTTTCTTT

J: TRBJ1-2
size: .
D: .
V: TRBV5-6
CDR3: CASSLYLHSGRANYGYTF
DNA: TGTGCCAGCAGCTTGTATCTTCACAGCGGTCGAGCTAACTATGGCTACACCTTC

J: TRBJ1-1
size: .
D: TRBD1
V: TRBV7-8
CDR3: CASSRDRSNTEAFF
DNA: TGTGCCAGCAGCCGGGACAGGTCGAACACTGAAGCTTTCTTT

J: TRBJ2-2
size: .
D: .
V: TRBV7-9
CDR3: CASSRESPTGSNTGELFF
DNA: TGTGCCAGCAGCAGAGAGTCCCCGACAGGATCGAACACCGGGGAGCTGTTTTTT

J: TRBJ2-5
size: .
D: .
V: TRBV2
CDR3: CASKPNQETQYF
DNA: TGTGCCAGCAAGCCGAACCAAGAGACCCAGTACTTC

J: TRBJ2-6
size: .
D: TRBD1
V: TRBV18
CDR3: CASSPGTVGANVLTF
DNA: TGTGCCAGCTCACCGGGGACAGTTGGGGCCAACGTCCTGACTTTC

J: TRBJ2-3
size: .
D: .
V: TRBV29-1
CDR3: CSVDRQGKDTQYF
DNA: TGCAGCGTTGATCGGCAGGGGAAAGATACGCAGTATTTT

J: TRBJ2-7
size: .
D: TRBD1
V: TRBV11-2
CDR3: CASSSATGGYEQYF
DNA: TGTGCCAGCAGCTCCGCAACAGGGGGCTACGAGCAGTACTTC

J: TRBJ1-4
size: .
D: .
V: TRBV7-9
CDR3: CASSPIRQVNEKLFF
DNA: TGTGCCAGCAGCCCGATCAGGCAGGTTAATGAAAAACTGTTTTTT

J: TRBJ1-4
size: .
D: .
V: TRBV7-7
CDR3: CASSLHYGTNEKLFF
DNA: TGTGCTAGCAGCCTCCACTACGGAACTAATGAAAAACTGTTTTTT

J: TRBJ2-1
size: .
D: .
V: TRBV11-2
CDR3: CASSARTGGVYEQFF
DNA: TGTGCCAGCAGCGCCCGAACAGGAGGGGTATATGAGCAGTTCTTC

J: TRBJ2-7
size: .
D: .
V: TRBV9
CDR3: CASSFRGEGSYEQYF
DNA: TGTGCCAGCAGCTTCAGGGGGGAAGGCTCCTACGAGCAGTACTTC

J: TRBJ2-6
size: .
D: TRBD1
V: TRBV19
CDR3: CASGTGPSGANVLTF
DNA: TGTGCCAGCGGGACAGGACCCTCTGGGGCCAACGTCCTGACTTTC

J: TRBJ1-3
size: .
D: .
V: TRBV10-3
CDR3: CAIFTGLSGNTIYF
DNA: TGTGCCATCTTTACGGGGCTTTCTGGAAACACCATATATTTT

J: TRBJ2-2
size: once
D: .
V: TRBV10-1
CDR3: CASSESKRITGELFF
DNA: TGCGCCAGCAGTGAGTCCAAGAGGATTACCGGGGAGCTGTTTTTT

J: TRBJ1-6
size: few
D: TRBD1
V: TRBV2
CDR3: CASSLDRVLGSPLHF
DNA: TGTGCCAGCAGTCTAGACAGGGTCTTAGGTTCACCCCTCCACTTT

J: TRBJ1-5
size: .
D: .
V: TRBV6-1
CDR3: CASSEFRNPNQPQHF
DNA: TGTGCCAGCAGTGAATTCAGGAACCCTAATCAGCCCCAGCATTTT

J: TRBJ2-1
size: .
D: TRBD2
V: TRBV7-6
CDR3: CASSPAGTRYYNEQFF
DNA: TGTGCCAGCAGCCCTGCCGGGACTAGATACTACAATGAGCAGTTCTTC

J: TRBJ1-1
size: once
D: .
V: TRBV5-1
CDR3: CASSPLTRENTEAFF
DNA: TGCGCCAGCAGCCCACTAACACGGGAGAACACTGAAGCTTTCTTT

J: TRBJ2-7
size: .
D: .
V: TRBV2
CDR3: CASSAQIYEQYF
DNA: TGTGCCAGCAGTGCACAGATATACGAGCAGTACTTC

J: TRBJ2-2
size: .
D: .
V: TRBV2
CDR3: CASGITGELFF
DNA: TGTGCCAGCGGGATAACCGGGGAGCTGTTTTTT

J: TRBJ1-1
size: .
D: .
V: TRBV5-8
CDR3: CASRAVGQRTEAFF
DNA: TGTGCCAGCAGAGCGGTGGGTCAACGGACTGAAGCTTTCTTT

J: TRBJ2-7
size: .
D: TRBD2
V: TRBV6-6
CDR3: CASSYERGGSYEQYF
DNA: TGTGCCAGCAGTTACGAGCGGGGGGGATCCTACGAGCAGTACTTC

J: TRBJ2-3
size: .
D: .
V: TRBV9
CDR3: CASSARQGRADTQYF
DNA: TGTGCCAGCAGCGCCCGACAGGGGAGGGCAGATACGCAGTATTTT

J: TRBJ1-1
size: .
D: TRBD1
V: TRBV28
CDR3: CASSLGTAISGTEAFF
DNA: TGTGCCAGCAGTCTCGGGACAGCCATTTCAGGGACTGAAGCTTTCTTT

J: TRBJ1-1
size: .
D: TRBD1
V: TRBV7-9
CDR3: CASSPAQGMNTEAFF
DNA: TGTGCCAGCAGCCCCGCACAGGGGATGAACACTGAAGCTTTCTTT

J: TRBJ2-1
size: .
D: TRBD1
V: TRBV6-5
CDR3: CASSYLDRVGNEQFF
DNA: TGTGCCAGCAGTTACCTGGACAGGGTAGGAAATGAGCAGTTCTTC

J: TRBJ1-6
size: .
D: .
V: TRBV5-1
CDR3: CASSTESGVNSPLHF
DNA: TGCGCCAGCAGCACGGAATCAGGGGTCAATTCACCCCTCCACTTT

J: TRBJ2-1
size: once
D: .
V: TRBV7-3
CDR3: CASSLSNTGEQLF
DNA: TGTGCCAGCAGCTTATCAAATACTGGTGAGCAGCTCTTC

J: TRBJ2-3
size: .
D: TRBD1
V: TRBV5-5
CDR3: CASSLGQGSTDTQYF
DNA: TGTGCCAGCAGCTTAGGACAGGGTTCCACAGATACGCAGTATTTT

J: TRBJ2-7
size: .
D: .
V: TRBV6-1
CDR3: CASSEQPLPPISEQYF
DNA: TGTGCCAGCAGTGAACAGCCACTCCCTCCTATCTCGGAGCAGTACTTC

J: TRBJ2-3
size: .
D: TRBD2
V: TRBV7-2
CDR3: CASSSGLAGDYTQYF
DNA: TGTGCCAGCAGCTCGGGACTAGCGGGGGACTATACGCAGTATTTT